The 22 T cell receptor beta chains below were found in one sample sequenced in a study of T-cell memory formation after mild COVID-19. TCRdb re-derived calls from the 5' RACE reads in MiXCR, one entry per CDR3 protein. The sample lists 350,000 to 400,000 distinct CDR3 sequences, approximately 15% occurring once. The sequencing sample was made of PBMCs or a T cell subset sorted from them (not recorded which). The origin of the receptors is a man in his late teens or twenties who had mild COVID-19 (a few samples of this study predate the infection). Cell type and time point are not known.

The chain has TRBV3-1 and TRBJ2-5, with 7 bases identical to TRBD2. The V gene's germline CDR1 is LGHDT and CDR2 YNNKEL (reference sequence). There are 14 residues in the CDR3. The V segment lost 8 bases and the J segment 2 bases; nucleotides outside the gene matches: 8. CDR3 residues: CASGRGRGQETQYF. DNA of the CDR3: TGTGCCAGCGGGAGGGGCCGAGGTCAAGAGACCCAGTACTTC.

The chain joins TRBV6-5 to TRBJ2-7; 8 nucleotides line up with TRBD1. Germline V lookup: CDR1 MNHEY, CDR2 SVGAGI. CDR3 length: 13 amino acids. V trimming: 6 bases; J trimming: 5 bases; junction bases outside the gene matches: 6. CDR3 coding DNA: TGTGCCAGCAGGTACCCAGGGGGCGACGAGCAGTACTTC. As protein: CASRYPGGDEQYF.

This clonotype appeared a few times. The chain links TRBV15 to TRBJ1-5, with TRBD1 matching 8 bases. The V gene end was trimmed by 2 bases and the J gene end by 3 bases; junction bases not matched to a gene: 3. The CDR3 runs 15 residues. The germline CDR1 and CDR2 sequences are LNHNV and YYDKDF (reference sequence). The CDR3 is CATSRQGASNQPQHF. CDR3 nucleotide sequence: TGTGCCACCAGCAGACAGGGGGCCTCCAATCAGCCCCAGCATTTT.

J is TRBJ1-2 and V is TRBV6-1; D call uncertain. The ends were cut back, 1 base at V and 3 bases at J, with 9 bases in the middle. The CDR3 contains 14 residues. The V gene's germline CDR1 is MNHNS and CDR2 SASEGT. CDR3 region: CASSEGEEYYGYTF. The CDR3 region has the DNA TGTGCCAGCAGTGAAGGGGAGGAGTACTATGGCTACACCTTC.

The chain joins TRBV7-6 to TRBJ2-2; D remains ambiguous. Trimming took 4 bases from V and 1 from J, leaving 7 bases between them. The CDR3 is 14 amino acids. Looked up from germline, CDR1 is SGHVS and CDR2 is FNYEAQ. This chain's CDR3 is CASSSERNTGELFF. CDR3 bases: TGTGCCAGCAGCTCTGAAAGGAACACCGGGGAGCTGTTTTTT.

The chain recombines TRBV7-9 with TRBJ2-7, with 11 bases identical to TRBD1. The junction had 7 bases not matched to a gene; V was cut back by 2 bases and J by 1 base. This CDR3 comprises 17 residues. Germline loops: CDR1 SEHNR, CDR2 FQNEAQ (reference sequence). The CDR3 is CASSLSAGTGGSYEQYF. As DNA, the CDR3 is TGTGCCAGCAGCTTATCGGCCGGGACAGGGGGGTCCTACGAGCAGTACTTC.

This clonotype was counted between two and nine times. The rearrangement uses TRBV27 and TRBJ1-2, with TRBD1 as a possible D gene (6 bases). The length of the CDR3 is 13 residues. Germline values: CDR1 MNHEY, CDR2 SMNVEV (reference sequence). Between the trimmed V and J ends, which lost 8 bases and 7 bases, there was a span of 17 bases. CDR3 DNA: TGTGCCAGCGGGGGGGCCAAGCGCCGTGGCTACACCTTC. The encoded protein is CASGGAKRRGYTF.

In its sample, this clonotype was seen a few times. The CDR3 DNA is TGTGCCAGCAGCCCGGGACAGGGGACGGGGACTGAAGCTTTCTTT. Protein product: CASSPGQGTGTEAFF. The chain recombines TRBV7-9 with TRBJ1-1; 10 nucleotides agree with TRBD1. Looked up from germline, CDR1 is SEHNR and CDR2 is FQNEAQ (reference sequence). The CDR3 runs 15 residues. V lost 5 bases, J lost 5 bases, and 8 bases stayed unmatched.

This clonotype was detected many times. The V call is TRBV5-1, the J call TRBJ2-4; D is perhaps TRBD2 (6 bases). Trimming stripped 0 bases from V and 10 bases from J, with 20 bases between. The CDR3 is 16 residues long. Germline CDR1 reads SGHRS; CDR2 reads YFSETQ. As DNA, the CDR3 is TGCGCCAGCAGCTTGGGACTCCGGGACTCCGGAGGAATTCAGTACTTC. Protein product: CASSLGLRDSGGIQYF.

J is TRBJ2-2 and V is TRBV9, with D unclear. V lost 0 bases to trimming and J lost 3 bases, with 3 bases between them. The CDR3 is made up of 13 amino acids. The germline V gene has CDR1 SGDLS and CDR2 YYNGEE. DNA of the CDR3: TGTGCCAGCAGCGTAGGCGACACCGGGGAGCTGTTTTTT. Its protein product is CASSVGDTGELFF.

This clonotype turned up a few times. V is TRBV12-3 or TRBV12-4 and J is TRBJ1-2; the D gene is possibly TRBD1 (5 bases). The CDR3 runs to 14 residues. V dropped 5 bases and J dropped 4 bases, with 14 bases sitting between them. CDR3 DNA sequence: TGTGCCAGCAGTCTGGGACCGAGTAGCTATGGCTACACCTTC. Amino acids: CASSLGPSSYGYTF.

This clonotype was counted many times. The chain has TRBV5-6 and TRBJ2-3; D may be TRBD1 or TRBD2 (6 bases each). This CDR3 has 13 amino acids. Germline V gives CDR1 SGHDT, CDR2 YYEEEE. V was trimmed by 3 bases and J by 14 bases, leaving 19 bases between them. The CDR3 DNA is TGTGCCAGCAGCTGGCGGGGACACCCGTCGCCGTATTTT. Encoded protein: CASSWRGHPSPYF.

The V call is TRBV7-9, the J call TRBJ1-5; 9 bases line up with TRBD1. The J segment lost 9 bases and the V segment lost 6 bases, leaving 9 bases of the junction unmatched. CDR3 length: 14 residues. The germline gives CDR1 SEHNR, CDR2 FQNEAQ (reference sequence). CDR3 in DNA: TGTGCCAGCAGTTCGGACAGGGGCCTAGGGCCCCAGCATTTT. Amino acids: CASSSDRGLGPQHF.

Many counts were recorded for this clonotype. The V and J genes are TRBV6-6 and TRBJ2-7, with D hard to call. V was cut by 4 bases and J by 1 base, with 11 bases left in between. The CDR3 totals 14 residues. Germline V gene lookup returns CDR1 MNHNY and CDR2 SVGAGI (reference sequence). The CDR3 sequence: CASSSPPGSYEQYF. The CDR3 DNA is TGTGCCAGCAGTTCTCCGCCCGGGTCCTACGAGCAGTACTTC.

The chain is built from TRBV2 and TRBJ1-1; D remains ambiguous. The CDR3 extends over 11 amino acids. V lost 11 bases and J lost 1, with 8 bases in between. Germline assignment: CDR1 SNHLY and CDR2 FYNNEI. CDR3 residues: CAGLKNTEAFF. The CDR3 DNA reads as TGTGCCGGCTTAAAGAACACTGAAGCTTTCTTT.

The chain has TRBV7-9 and TRBJ2-7; perhaps TRBD1 as D (6 bases). V lost 5 bases to trimming and J lost 7 bases, with 15 bases between them. Germline CDR1 SEHNR, CDR2 FQNEAQ (reference sequence). The CDR3 contains 13 residues. The CDR3 reads CASSEGPGDEQYF. The CDR3 nucleotides are TGTGCCAGCAGCGAGGGCCCAGGGGATGAGCAGTACTTC.

A few counts support this clonotype. V usage is TRBV5-6 and J usage is TRBJ2-3; D unclear. This CDR3 spans 13 amino acids. Germline V gives CDR1 SGHDT, CDR2 YYEEEE. V was trimmed by 4 bases and J by 9 bases, leaving 15 bases between them. In nucleotides, the CDR3 is TGTGCCAGCAGCCTTAGATTCGGCGGCACGCAGTATTTT. It encodes CASSLRFGGTQYF.

The J gene is TRBJ2-5, the V gene TRBV25-1; the match to TRBD1 covers 7 bases. From germline, CDR1 is MGHDK and CDR2 SYGVNS. This CDR3 has 14 residues. Trimming took 3 bases from V and 4 from J; bases not matched to a gene: 5. CDR3 region: CASSETGWGETQYF. The CDR3 DNA is TGTGCCAGCAGTGAGACAGGGTGGGGAGAGACCCAGTACTTC. Based on the CDR3 plus reference TRBV25-1 and TRBJ2-5, the full variable domain is EADIYQTPRYLVIGTGKKITLECSQTMGHDKMYWYQQDPGMELHLIHYSYGVNSTEKGDLSSESTVSRIRTEHFPLTLESARPSHTSQYLCASSETGWGETQYFGPGTRLLVL.

As DNA, the CDR3 is TGTGCCAGCAGCCAGAACCCGACAGGGGGCGGCTATGGCTACACCTTC. Its translation: CASSQNPTGGGYGYTF. This chain joins TRBV3-1 and TRBJ1-2; 10 positions agree with TRBD1. The V gene's germline CDR1 is LGHDT and CDR2 YNNKEL (reference sequence). The CDR3 is 16 amino acids. V dropped 3 bases and J dropped 4; count of bases not matched to a gene: 8. Full variable domain (outside the CDR3, taken from reference TRBV3-1 and TRBJ1-2): DTAVSQTPKYLVTQMGNDKSIKCEQNLGHDTMYWYKQDSKKFLKIMFSYNNKELIINETVPNRFSPKSPDKAHLNLHINSLELGDSAVYFCASSQNPTGGGYGYTFGSGTRLTVV.

This clonotype was recorded a few times. CDR3 amino acids: CASSPTDTGGEFYNEQFF. The CDR3 DNA reads TGTGCCAGCAGCCCCACGGATACAGGGGGCGAATTCTACAATGAGCAGTTCTTC. The chain recombines TRBV7-9 with TRBJ2-1, with TRBD1 identical over 9 bases. Germline CDR1 SEHNR, CDR2 FQNEAQ (reference sequence). The CDR3 length is 18 residues. After removal of 5 bases from V and 3 bases from J, the junction contained 14 bases not matched to a gene.

This sequence joins TRBV29-1 and TRBJ2-3, with 8 nucleotides matching TRBD2. The CDR3 extends over 14 amino acids. Germline values: CDR1 SQVTM, CDR2 ANQGSEA. V lost 8 bases, J lost 2 bases, and 9 bases stayed unmatched. Written as DNA, the CDR3 is TGCAGCTCGGGGGGGAGGGGGACCACAGATACGCAGTATTTT. This sequence encodes CSSGGRGTTDTQYF.

The chain is built from TRBV3-1 and TRBJ1-1; D is undetermined. CDR1 LGHDT and CDR2 YNNKEL come from the germline V gene (reference sequence). The CDR3 spans 13 residues. V was cut by 5 bases and J by 3 bases, with 10 bases left in between. CDR3 nucleotides: TGTGCCAGCAGCTTTAGGACCTACACTGAAGCTTTCTTT. This encodes CASSFRTYTEAFF. The full variable domain, its missing parts supplied by reference TRBV3-1 and TRBJ1-1, is DTAVSQTPKYLVTQMGNDKSIKCEQNLGHDTMYWYKQDSKKFLKIMFSYNNKELIINETVPNRFSPKSPDKAHLNLHINSLELGDSAVYFCASSFRTYTEAFFGQGTRLTVV.